A single sample gave rise to the 32 T cell receptor beta chains below, sequenced in a study of cytomegalovirus exposure and HLA in healthy donors. Vbeta (60) and Jbeta (13) primers were used in the PCR. TCRdb keeps only in-frame clones here, not all; method: immunoSEQ multiplex PCR. The sample has 65,000 to 90,000 clones, roughly four fifths seen once. Material: PBMCs. The receptors shown here come from a man aged 18 to 30 in good health and CMV-seronegative.

The V and J genes are TRBV18 and TRBJ1-1; 8 nucleotides agree with TRBD1. The germline V gene encodes CDR1 KGHSH and CDR2 LQKENI. The trim removed 2 bases at V and 1 base at J, leaving 6 bases unmatched. The CDR3 is made up of 16 amino acids. CDR3 bases: TGTGCCAGCTCACCATTTGGACAGGGAAAGAACACTGAAGCTTTCTTT. Translating it yields CASSPFGQGKNTEAFF.

The chain links TRBV9 to TRBJ2-3; no clear D. In germline, CDR1 is SGDLS, CDR2 YYNGEE. V lost 4 bases to trimming and J lost 2 bases, with 14 bases between them. This CDR3 spans 15 amino acids. The CDR3 nucleotides read TGTGCCAGCAGCTCTCCCCCACGGTACACAGATACGCAGTATTTT. Amino acid sequence: CASSSPPRYTDTQYF.

CDR3 sequence: CASRTLDRGNEKLFF. CDR3 sequence (DNA): TGTGCCAGCAGAACACTGGACAGGGGTAATGAAAAACTGTTTTTT. The chain combines TRBV27 with TRBJ1-4; 9 nucleotides line up with TRBD1. Germline CDR1 and CDR2: MNHEY and SMNVEV (reference sequence). The CDR3 length is 15 residues. The J segment lost 4 bases and the V segment lost 6 bases, leaving 6 bases of the junction unmatched. Looking up the rest from reference TRBV27 and TRBJ1-4 gives the full variable domain: EAQVTQNPRYLITVTGKKLTVTCSQNMNHEYMSWYRQDPGLGLRQIYYSMNVEVTDKGDVPEGYKVSRKEKRNFPLILESPSPNQTSLYFCASRTLDRGNEKLFFGSGTQLSVL.

This clone came up a few times. The chain recombines TRBV15 with TRBJ2-2, with no clear D. V was shortened by 0 bases and J by 2 bases, with 7 bases between the two germline ends. This CDR3 comprises 15 residues. CDR1 is LNHNV and CDR2 is YYDKDF in the germline V gene (reference sequence). The CDR3 spells CATSRDPTNTGELFF. CDR3 coding DNA: TGTGCCACCAGCAGAGATCCCACAAACACCGGGGAGCTGTTTTTT.

The V gene is TRBV5-1, the J gene TRBJ2-3; 7 nucleotides agree with TRBD2. CDR1 is SGHRS and CDR2 is YFSETQ in the germline V gene. The CDR3 sequence is 17 residues long. Losses at the gene ends were 1 base for V and 2 bases for J; bases not matched to a gene: 10. CDR3 region: CASSLRASGKFTDTQYF. Here the CDR3 DNA reads TGCGCCAGCAGCTTGAGGGCTAGCGGAAAATTCACAGATACGCAGTATTTT. Using reference TRBV5-1 and TRBJ2-3 for the parts outside the CDR3, the full variable domain is KAGVTQTPRYLIKTRGQQVTLSCSPISGHRSVSWYQQTPGQGLQFLFEYFSETQRNKGNFPGRFSGRQFSNSRSEMNVSTLELGDSALYLCASSLRASGKFTDTQYFGPGTRLTVL.

V usage is TRBV6-1 and J usage is TRBJ1-2; no firm D call. The CDR3 loop spans 14 amino acids. Per germline, CDR1 MNHNS and CDR2 SASEGT. Trimming left V 7 bases short and J 5 bases short, with 17 bases between. CDR3 bases: TGTGCCAGCAATCTCCCCCGATTCGGGTATGGCTACACCTTC. Encoded protein: CASNLPRFGYGYTF.

To note about this clone: At the DNA level, this CDR3 is encoded by other sequences in the same sample as well. V and J are TRBV7-3 and TRBJ2-5, with 7 bases aligning to TRBD2. This CDR3 spans 13 amino acids. Germline V gene sequence: CDR1 SGHTA, CDR2 FQGTGA. The junction had 0 bases not matched to a gene; V was cut back by 0 bases and J by 5 bases. The DNA of the CDR3 is TGTGCCAGCAGCTTAACGCGGGAGGAGACCCAGTACTTC. This gives the protein CASSLTREETQYF.

The genes are TRBV5-8 and TRBJ2-1; D gene unclear. This CDR3 region has 11 residues. Germline V CDR1 and CDR2: SGHTS, YDEGEE. V lost 0 bases, J lost 9 bases, and 4 bases lay in between. This chain's CDR3 is CASSLVSEQFF. CDR3 DNA sequence: TGTGCCAGCAGCTTGGTCAGTGAGCAGTTCTTC.

This clone was detected once. The rearrangement links TRBV29-1 to TRBJ2-2; TRBD2 matches at 11 bases. This CDR3 has 13 amino acids. CDR1 and CDR2 from the germline V gene are SQVTM and ANQGSEA. The junction had 1 base not matched to a gene; V was cut back by 5 bases and J by 5 bases. In nucleotides, the CDR3 is TGCAGCGTTAGGACTAGCGGGACCGGGGAGCTGTTTTTT. Translation: CSVRTSGTGELFF.

A single count supports this clone. The chain links TRBV4-3 to TRBJ2-7, with 9 bases matching TRBD1. CDR3 length: 15 residues. The junction had 5 bases not matched to a gene; V was cut back by 4 bases and J by 1 base. Germline V gene lookup returns CDR1 LGHNA and CDR2 YSLEER. The CDR3 spells CASSLRQGVSYEQYF. CDR3 nucleotide sequence: TGCGCCAGCAGCCTTCGACAGGGGGTTTCCTACGAGCAGTACTTC.

J is TRBJ2-1 and V is TRBV29-1; D possibly corresponds to TRBD1 (5 bases). Deletions cut 2 bases from V and 8 bases from J, with 10 bases between. The germline CDR1 and CDR2 sequences are SQVTM and ANQGSEA. CDR3 length: 12 amino acids. This CDR3 reads CSVESQGDEQFF. The CDR3 region has the DNA TGCAGCGTTGAATCCCAGGGCGATGAGCAGTTCTTC.

This chain uses TRBV29-1 with TRBJ2-7; 9 bases match TRBD1. V trimming: 1 base; J trimming: 1 base; junction bases outside the gene matches: 8. Germline V gives CDR1 SQVTM, CDR2 ANQGSEA. This CDR3 spans 16 amino acids. The CDR3 coding sequence is TGCAGCGTTGAAGCGCCGGGGGACAGGGTATCCTACGAGCAGTACTTC. As protein: CSVEAPGDRVSYEQYF.

The chain combines TRBV9 with TRBJ2-7; D possibly corresponds to TRBD1 (6 bases). The CDR3 consists of 15 residues. Between the trimmed V and J ends, which lost 0 bases and 0 bases, there was a span of 10 bases. Germline CDR1 is SGDLS and CDR2 is YYNGEE. DNA for the CDR3: TGTGCCAGCAGCGTAGCGACAGGTTCCTCCTACGAGCAGTACTTC. Translation: CASSVATGSSYEQYF.

This chain links TRBV2 with TRBJ1-2, with a tentative D call TRBD1 (5 bases). The V gene lost 8 bases and the J gene lost 4 bases, with 11 bases spanning the gap. Germline V lookup: CDR1 SNHLY, CDR2 FYNNEI. There are 12 residues in the CDR3. CDR3 sequence (DNA): TGTGCCAGCCACAGGATACTCTATGGCTACACCTTC. It translates to CASHRILYGYTF.

V usage is TRBV6-1 and J usage is TRBJ2-3; 9 nucleotides line up with TRBD2. The CDR3 length is 17 residues. The trim removed 4 bases at V and 4 bases at J, leaving 12 bases unmatched. Germline CDR1 is MNHNS and CDR2 is SASEGT. This chain's CDR3 is CASSGPFGLAGPDTQYF. CDR3 sequence (DNA): TGTGCCAGCAGTGGGCCCTTTGGCCTAGCGGGGCCAGATACGCAGTATTTT.

CDR3 nucleotide sequence: TGTGCCAGCAACCGACAGGGGGCTTACGAGCAGTACTTC. Protein product: CASNRQGAYEQYF. J is TRBJ2-7 and V is TRBV2, with 10 bases identical to TRBD1. The CDR3 runs 13 residues. Germline CDR1 and CDR2: SNHLY and FYNNEI. Unmatched junction bases numbered 4, after V lost 7 bases and J lost 4 bases.

The chain recombines TRBV10-2 with TRBJ2-3; weak D call: TRBD2 (6 bases). The CDR3 totals 16 residues. With 0 bases removed from V and 8 bases from J, the gap between germline ends came to 18 bases. In germline, CDR1 is WSHSY, CDR2 SAAADI. The CDR3 protein is CASSESVTRGAGTQYF. In DNA form, the CDR3 reads TGCGCCAGCAGTGAGTCGGTGACTAGAGGGGCAGGTACGCAGTATTTT.

V usage is TRBV6-1 and J usage is TRBJ2-1; the match to TRBD2 covers 12 bases. Germline CDR1 reads MNHNS; CDR2 reads SASEGT. Trimming cost V 2 bases and J 9 bases; bases outside gene matches: 8. CDR3 length: 16 residues. The CDR3 region has the DNA TGTGCCAGCAGTGAATCGGGACTAGCGGGTTTGAGTGAGCAGTTCTTC. Protein sequence: CASSESGLAGLSEQFF.

The chain carries TRBV6-6 and TRBJ1-4; D may be TRBD1 (6 bases). Germline lookup yields CDR1 MNHNY and CDR2 SVGAGI (reference sequence). V was cut by 2 bases and J by 7 bases, with 14 bases left in between. The CDR3 is 15 amino acids. CDR3 loop: CASSYGQGIGEKLFF. The CDR3 DNA sequence: TGTGCCAGCAGTTACGGGCAGGGGATTGGTGAAAAACTGTTTTTT.

The chain couples TRBV28 to TRBJ2-2; D perhaps matches TRBD2 (5 bases). Germline-derived CDR1 and CDR2 are MDHEN and SYDVKM. With 7 bases removed from V and 7 bases from J, the gap between germline ends came to 16 bases. The CDR3 runs to 14 residues. CDR3 sequence (DNA): TGTGCCAGCACCCAAATATATCGGGACGGGGAGCTGTTTTTT. As protein: CASTQIYRDGELFF.

The V and J genes are TRBV6-5 and TRBJ2-5, with 8 bases fitting TRBD2. The DNA end favors TRBJ2-7, so the J call may be wrong. The CDR3 runs 16 residues. The V gene's germline CDR1 is MNHEY and CDR2 SVGAGI. This CDR3 reads CASSYPGTRASLEQYF. CDR3 DNA: TGTGCCAGCAGTTACCCAGGGACTAGGGCGTCTCTCGAGCAGTACTTC.

The chain couples TRBV30 to TRBJ2-2; D may be TRBD1 (6 bases). The V end was cut by 0 bases, the J end by 5 bases, with 10 bases between. CDR1 and CDR2 from the germline V gene are GTSNPN and SVGIG (reference sequence). There are 14 residues in the CDR3. The DNA of the CDR3 is TGTGCCTGGAGTGTACAGGGTGTTACCGGGGAGCTGTTTTTT. Translating it yields CAWSVQGVTGELFF.

The gene calls are TRBV5-1 and TRBJ2-2; tentative D call: TRBD1 (6 bases). Germline V CDR1 and CDR2: SGHRS, YFSETQ. The CDR3 is made up of 13 amino acids. Trimming shortened V by 5 bases and J by 6 bases, and 11 bases separated the two germline ends. CDR3 amino acids: CASRQGGPGELFF. CDR3 in DNA: TGCGCCAGCAGACAGGGCGGACCCGGGGAGCTGTTTTTT.

CDR3 nucleotide sequence: TGTGCCAGCAGCCTGGCCCCGGGGGCTGGGGCCAACGTCCTGACTTTC. Its protein product is CASSLAPGAGANVLTF. The genes are TRBV5-6 and TRBJ2-6, with D perhaps matching TRBD2 (6 bases). The V end lost 4 bases, the J end lost 2 bases, and 13 bases lay between the germline ends. CDR1 is SGHDT and CDR2 is YYEEEE in the germline V gene. The CDR3 is 16 amino acids.

This clone was recorded once. CDR3 DNA: TGTGCCAGCAGCGCGAACTGGGCCACTCGGAACACTGAAGCTTTCTTT. This codes for CASSANWATRNTEAFF. This sequence joins TRBV7-2 and TRBJ1-1; D gene uncertain. CDR1 and CDR2 (germline): SGHTA, FQGNSA. Trimming stripped 5 bases from V and 1 base from J, with 17 bases between. The CDR3 runs 16 residues.

The chain has TRBV28 and TRBJ1-5; TRBD1 might be the D (5 bases). The CDR3 loop spans 14 amino acids. Trimming pared 7 bases from V and 5 bases from J, leaving 15 bases between. CDR1 is MDHEN, CDR2 SYDVKM, per germline. The CDR3 loop is CASTPFKGYQPQHF. CDR3 bases: TGTGCCAGCACTCCATTCAAGGGGTATCAGCCCCAGCATTTT.

This clone was observed a handful of times. J is TRBJ2-1 and V is TRBV5-6, with 9 positions matching TRBD1. Trimming removed 0 bases from V and 0 bases from J; junction bases left unmatched: 4. Germline V gives CDR1 SGHDT, CDR2 YYEEEE. The CDR3 contains 17 residues. CDR3 DNA sequence: TGTGCCAGCAGCTTGGAGGGGACAGGGAGCTCCTACAATGAGCAGTTCTTC. Protein sequence: CASSLEGTGSSYNEQFF.

The chain has TRBV28 and TRBJ2-7; D perhaps matches TRBD1 (5 bases). The CDR3 has 15 residues. Trimming removed 6 bases at V and 6 bases at J, with 21 bases between. CDR1 MDHEN and CDR2 SYDVKM come from the germline V gene. The CDR3 DNA reads as TGTGCCAGCAGGCCTGGGGCTCCGGCTGGACGCGAGCAGTACTTC. Its protein is CASRPGAPAGREQYF. The variable domain in full, completed from reference TRBV28 and TRBJ2-7, reads DVKVTQSSRYLVKRTGEKVFLECVQDMDHENMFWYRQDPGLGLRLIYFSYDVKMKEKGDIPEGYSVSREKKERFSLILESASTNQTSMYLCASRPGAPAGREQYFGPGTRLTVT.

This chain links TRBV5-1 with TRBJ2-3; possibly TRBD2 for D (5 bases). The V gene lost 0 bases and the J gene lost 6 bases, with 14 bases spanning the gap. The CDR3 is 15 amino acids. The germline gives CDR1 SGHRS, CDR2 YFSETQ. The CDR3 DNA sequence: TGCGCCAGCAGCTTGGCCGGGCTCGAGCGGGATACGCAGTATTTT. It codes for CASSLAGLERDTQYF.

The chain employs TRBV6-5 and TRBJ1-3; D is unclear. The germline V gene encodes CDR1 MNHEY and CDR2 SVGAGI. The CDR3 is 15 residues long. V gave up 6 bases and J gave up 0 bases, with 12 bases separating them. In nucleotides, the CDR3 is TGTGCCAGCAGATTGACTTCCAGCTCTGGAAACACCATATATTTT. This sequence encodes CASRLTSSSGNTIYF.

This clone was recorded once. The V and J genes are TRBV10-3 and TRBJ2-1; 8 bases map to TRBD1. Germline CDR1 is ENHRY and CDR2 is SYGVKD. The CDR3 consists of 14 residues. V shed 3 bases, J shed 5 bases, and the junction held 3 bases outside the gene matches. As DNA, the CDR3 is TGTGCCATCAGTGACCTGGACAGGGACAATGAGCAGTTCTTC. This encodes CAISDLDRDNEQFF.

The chain combines TRBV28 with TRBJ2-4; TRBD1 aligns across 7 bases. The CDR3 sequence is 16 residues long. CDR1 MDHEN and CDR2 SYDVKM come from the germline V gene. Trimming at V came to 3 bases and at J to 7 bases, leaving 12 bases not matched to a gene. The CDR3 reads CASSLGPAGGLNIQYF. The CDR3 DNA reads TGTGCCAGCAGTTTGGGTCCGGCAGGGGGATTGAACATTCAGTACTTC. Looking up the rest from reference TRBV28 and TRBJ2-4 gives the full variable domain: DVKVTQSSRYLVKRTGEKVFLECVQDMDHENMFWYRQDPGLGLRLIYFSYDVKMKEKGDIPEGYSVSREKKERFSLILESASTNQTSMYLCASSLGPAGGLNIQYFGAGTRLSVL.